This entry is about one T cell receptor (beta chain). This sample is part of a study of technical replicates of blood from a handful of donors. Germline V gene sequence: CDR1 SQVTM, CDR2 ANQGSEA. The CDR3 spans 12 residues. V was shortened by 6 bases and J by 4 bases, with 12 bases between the two germline ends. The table came from immunoSEQ multiplex PCR; TCRdb's copy has only in-frame clones and leaves some out. The table records approximately 79,000 clones, nearly 95% of them present only once. This chain joins TRBV29-1 and TRBJ1-2, with unresolved D. The sequence was collected from a human donor in good health. The material sequenced was T cells isolated from PBMCs. CDR3 in amino acids: CSVRPRAYGYTF. The CDR3 region has the DNA TGCAGCGTACGGCCGAGGGCCTATGGCTACACCTTC.